Listed below are T cell receptor beta chains from one sample, sequenced in a study of persistence of HIV-infected CD4 T cells. Only in-frame clones appear in the TCRdb table, and some are missing; sequencing was by immunoSEQ multiplex PCR. The table includes 30,000 to 35,000 clones, about four fifths detected once. These receptors' antigens are unknown. Sequencing was performed on CD4+ T cells sorted from PBMCs after approximately 19-hour stimulation, taken from a patient who received antiretroviral therapy. These receptors came from an adult man with HIV who was CMV-seropositive. Both conserved end residues are part of each CDR3. The D gene is left open where the match is weak. Clone size is shown for a subset of rows, as once, few, many or a class of expanded clone.

TRBJ2-7 | TRBD1 | . | TRBV25-1 | CASSGAGTGFYEQYF | TGTGCCAGCAGTGGTGCCGGGACAGGTTTCTACGAGCAGTACTTC
TRBJ2-5 | TRBD2 | . | TRBV3-1/TRBV3-2 | CASSLLAGETQYF | TGTGCCAGCAGCCTCCTAGCGGGGGAGACCCAGTACTTC
TRBJ2-7 | TRBD2 | . | TRBV28 | CASSTHSGLAGGSEQYF | TGTGCCAGCAGTACGCACTCGGGACTAGCGGGCGGCTCCGAGCAGTACTTC
TRBJ1-4 | TRBD1 | . | TRBV4-3 | CASSQGQGATNEKLFF | TGCGCCAGCAGCCAAGGCCAGGGGGCAACTAATGAAAAACTGTTTTTT
TRBJ1-1 | . | . | TRBV18 | CASSLGPSGAFF | TGTGCCAGCTCACTAGGACCCTCGGGGGCTTTCTTT
TRBJ2-1 | . | once | TRBV9 | CASSYTPTHPKGDEQFF | TGTGCCAGCAGCTATACTCCTACACACCCAAAGGGGGATGAGCAGTTCTTC
TRBJ1-3 | . | . | TRBV5-1 | CASSVSPRNTIYF | TGCGCCAGCAGCGTTTCACCCCGAAACACCATATATTTT
TRBJ1-2 | . | . | TRBV30 | CAWSVFANYGYTF | TGTGCCTGGAGTGTATTCGCTAACTATGGCTACACCTTC
TRBJ1-2 | . | . | TRBV29-1 | CSVGGAIYGYTF | TGCAGCGTTGGAGGGGCGATCTATGGCTACACCTTC
TRBJ2-4 | . | . | TRBV5-6 | CASSLAALAKNIQYF | TGTGCCAGCAGCTTGGCGGCCCTAGCCAAAAACATTCAGTACTTC
TRBJ1-3 | . | few | TRBV18 | CASSPQLTGNTIYF | TGTGCCAGCTCACCCCAACTAACTGGAAACACCATATATTTT
TRBJ2-1 | . | once | TRBV4-3 | CASSQARPRAYSSYNEQFF | TGCGCCAGCAGCCAAGCCCGTCCCCGAGCCTATAGCTCCTACAATGAGCAGTTCTTC
TRBJ2-3 | . | . | TRBV7-2 | CASSLTDITDTQYF | TGTGCCAGCAGCCTGACAGATATCACAGATACGCAGTATTTT
TRBJ2-7 | . | once | TRBV29-1 | CSVEGSRGDEQYF | TGCAGCGTTGAAGGGTCCAGGGGCGACGAGCAGTACTTC
TRBJ1-4 | . | . | TRBV7-8 | CASSSDRRATNEKLFF | TGTGCCAGCAGCTCAGACAGGAGAGCAACTAATGAAAAACTGTTTTTT
TRBJ2-7 | . | few | TRBV18 | CASSPLGAGSYEQYF | TGTGCCAGCTCACCATTGGGGGCGGGTTCCTACGAGCAGTACTTC
TRBJ2-5 | . | . | TRBV5-1 | CASSLAEETQYF | TGCGCCAGCAGCTTGGCCGAGGAGACCCAGTACTTC
TRBJ1-1 | . | . | TRBV6-5 | CASSSQEPLNTEAFF | TGTGCCAGCAGCTCACAGGAGCCATTGAACACTGAAGCTTTCTTT
TRBJ2-5 | . | . | TRBV9 | CASSSLGHNQETQYF | TGTGCCAGCAGCTCCCTTGGACACAACCAAGAGACCCAGTACTTC
TRBJ1-3 | . | . | TRBV6-5 | CASSPQGYGNTIYF | TGTGCCAGCAGTCCTCAGGGGTATGGAAACACCATATATTTT
TRBJ1-1 | . | . | TRBV3-1/TRBV3-2 | CASSQEGRVFEAFF | TGTGCCAGCAGCCAAGAGGGCAGGGTCTTTGAAGCTTTCTTT
TRBJ2-2 | TRBD1 | . | TRBV5-4 | CASSFDRGTGELFF | TGTGCCAGCAGCTTTGACAGGGGGACCGGGGAGCTGTTTTTT
TRBJ1-5 | . | . | TRBV4-1 | CASSQVNFLGPTDAPQHF | TGCGCCAGCAGCCAAGTTAACTTCTTGGGCCCTACCGACGCACCCCAGCATTTT
TRBJ1-2 | TRBD1 | . | TRBV6-2/TRBV6-3 | CASSRIGQGEGYTF | TGTGCCAGCAGTCGAATCGGACAGGGTGAGGGCTACACCTTC
TRBJ2-3 | TRBD2 | . | TRBV5-4 | CASSPMLAGHTDTQYF | TGTGCCAGCAGCCCTATGCTAGCGGGGCACACAGATACGCAGTATTTT
TRBJ1-1 | . | . | TRBV5-4 | CASSLDLGKAFF | TGTGCCAGCAGCTTGGATCTGGGCAAAGCTTTCTTT
TRBJ1-1 | . | . | TRBV9 | CASSVNSANTEAFF | TGTGCCAGCAGCGTAAACAGCGCGAACACTGAAGCTTTCTTT
TRBJ1-2 | . | . | TRBV5-1 | CASSLDGYGYTF | TGCGCCAGCAGCTTGGACGGCTATGGCTACACCTTC
TRBJ1-2 | TRBD1 | . | TRBV19 | CASSSGQAAYGYTF | TGTGCCAGTAGTTCTGGACAGGCGGCTTATGGCTACACCTTC
TRBJ1-5 | TRBD1 | . | TRBV2 | CASRVQGAANQPQHF | TGTGCCAGCAGGGTCCAGGGGGCAGCCAATCAGCCCCAGCATTTT
TRBJ1-2 | TRBD1 | once | TRBV28 | CASTRTGGRRGYTF | TGTGCCAGCACCCGAACAGGGGGAAGGAGGGGCTACACCTTC
TRBJ2-2 | . | . | TRBV7-6 | CASRGDTGELFF | TGTGCCAGCAGGGGGGACACCGGGGAGCTGTTTTTT
TRBJ2-3 | TRBD2 | . | TRBV29-1 | CSVEVAGLTDTQYF | TGCAGCGTTGAAGTAGCGGGGCTCACAGATACGCAGTATTTT
TRBJ1-2 | . | . | TRBV19 | CASSIRENYGYTF | TGTGCCAGTAGTATCAGGGAAAACTATGGCTACACCTTC
TRBJ2-3 | . | once | TRBV20-1 | CSARSTDTQYF | TGCAGTGCTAGGAGCACAGATACGCAGTATTTT
TRBJ2-5 | . | . | TRBV7-2 | CASSLMRVETQYF | TGTGCCAGCAGCCTCATGAGGGTGGAGACCCAGTACTTC
TRBJ1-6 | . | medium-sized | TRBV30 | CAWRRVGDDSPLHF | TGTGCCTGGAGGAGGGTCGGGGACGATTCACCCCTCCACTTT
TRBJ1-2 | TRBD1 | . | TRBV14 | CASSQAARQGNYGYTF | TGTGCCAGCAGCCAAGCCGCGAGACAGGGAAACTATGGCTACACCTTC
TRBJ1-2 | TRBD1 | . | TRBV28 | CASSSGGTGHAHGYTF | TGTGCCAGCAGTTCGGGAGGGACAGGGCACGCCCATGGCTACACCTTC
TRBJ2-7 | TRBD1 | few | TRBV3-1/TRBV3-2 | CASSSRTGLSYEQYF | TGTGCCAGCAGCTCCCGGACAGGTCTTTCCTACGAGCAGTACTTC
TRBJ2-1 | TRBD1 | . | TRBV7-6 | CASSPTGAPNNEQFF | TGTGCCAGCAGCCCCACAGGGGCCCCGAACAATGAGCAGTTCTTC
TRBJ1-5 | . | . | TRBV7-6 | CASSPWGGNQPQHF | TGTGCCAGCAGCCCATGGGGCGGCAATCAGCCCCAGCATTTT
TRBJ2-3 | TRBD2 | once | TRBV15 | CATSRDSGAGDLTDTQYF | TGTGCCACCAGCAGAGATAGTGGGGCGGGGGACCTCACAGATACGCAGTATTTT
TRBJ1-5 | . | once | TRBV20-1 | CSASRRQGSYSNQPQHF | TGCAGTGCTAGTCGTCGGCAGGGCAGCTATAGCAATCAGCCCCAGCATTTT
TRBJ1-4 | TRBD1 | . | TRBV30 | CAWSVPGRGRTNEKLFF | TGTGCCTGGAGTGTACCAGGCAGGGGGCGAACTAATGAAAAACTGTTTTTT